This T cell receptor beta chain was sequenced for a study of blood T cell repertoires in COVID-19. Looking at the study overall: The United States, Italy and Spain provided the acute and convalescent COVID-19 samples. Sample material is recorded as cDNA or gDNA derived from T cells, B-cell-depleted T cells, or PBMCs.

In the authors' workflow: The assay estimated nucleated cells by amplifying reference gene primers. Data came from immunoSEQ multiplex PCR; TCRdb stores just in-frame clones and leaves some out. V, J and clone size were drawn from that table, and D and trimming were deduced from the DNA. The sample contains fewer than 700,000 clones, about 88% of which appear only once. One Seattle source followed patients from active infection through their disease course. This CDR3 contains 15 residues. The germline V gene has CDR1 SNHLY and CDR2 FYNNEI. After removal of 0 bases from V and 5 bases from J, the junction contained 4 bases not matched to a gene.

The chain joins TRBV2 to TRBJ1-1, with TRBD1 matching over 9 bases. The TCR sequence derives from a woman between 45 and 60 years old with COVID-19, enrolled during active disease. Material: peripheral blood. DNA of the CDR3: TGTGCCAGCAGTGAAGCGGGACAGGGTACGACTGAAGCTTTCTTT. Protein product: CASSEAGQGTTEAFF.